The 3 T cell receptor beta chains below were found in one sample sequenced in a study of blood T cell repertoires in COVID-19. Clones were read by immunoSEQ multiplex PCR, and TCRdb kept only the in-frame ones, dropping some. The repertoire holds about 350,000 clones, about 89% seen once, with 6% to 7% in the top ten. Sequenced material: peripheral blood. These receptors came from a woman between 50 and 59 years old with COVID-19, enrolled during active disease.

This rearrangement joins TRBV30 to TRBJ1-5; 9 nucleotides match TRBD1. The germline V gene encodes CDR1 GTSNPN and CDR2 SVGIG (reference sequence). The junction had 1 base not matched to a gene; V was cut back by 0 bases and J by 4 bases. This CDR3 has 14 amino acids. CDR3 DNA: TGTGCCTGGAGTGTGGGGACAGGGAATCAGCCCCAGCATTTT. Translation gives CAWSVGTGNQPQHF.

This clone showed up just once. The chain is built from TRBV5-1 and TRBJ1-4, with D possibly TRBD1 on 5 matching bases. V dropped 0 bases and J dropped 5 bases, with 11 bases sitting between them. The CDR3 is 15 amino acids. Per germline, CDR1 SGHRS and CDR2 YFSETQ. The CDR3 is CASSLGVGANEKLFF. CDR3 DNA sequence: TGCGCCAGCAGCTTGGGGGTTGGGGCAAATGAAAAACTGTTTTTT.

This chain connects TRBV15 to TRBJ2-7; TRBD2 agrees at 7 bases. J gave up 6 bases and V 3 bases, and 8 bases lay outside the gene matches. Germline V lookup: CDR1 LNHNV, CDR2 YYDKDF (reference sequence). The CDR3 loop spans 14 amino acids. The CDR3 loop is CATSRGGPTSEQYF. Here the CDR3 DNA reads TGTGCCACCAGCAGGGGAGGGCCTACATCCGAGCAGTACTTC.